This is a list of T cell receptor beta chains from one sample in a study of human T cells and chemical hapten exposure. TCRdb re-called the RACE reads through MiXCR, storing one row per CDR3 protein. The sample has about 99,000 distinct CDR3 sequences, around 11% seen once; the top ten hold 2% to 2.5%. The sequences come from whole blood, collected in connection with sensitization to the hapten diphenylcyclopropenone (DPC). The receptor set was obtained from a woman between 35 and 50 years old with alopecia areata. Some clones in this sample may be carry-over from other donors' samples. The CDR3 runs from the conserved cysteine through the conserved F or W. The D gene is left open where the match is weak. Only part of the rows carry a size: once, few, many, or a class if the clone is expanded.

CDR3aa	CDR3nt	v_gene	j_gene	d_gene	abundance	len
CASSLEPLGSQKTQYF	TGTGCCAGCAGCTTAGAACCACTAGGATCCCAGAAGACCCAGTACTTC	TRBV7-8	TRBJ2-5	-	few	16
CASSQAGTSAYNEQFF	TGTGCCAGCAGCCAAGCCGGGACTAGCGCCTACAATGAGCAGTTCTTC	TRBV4-2	TRBJ2-1	TRBD2	few	16
CASRTSDSSGANVLTF	TGTGCCAGCCGAACCTCAGACAGCTCTGGGGCCAACGTCCTGACTTTC	TRBV6-6	TRBJ2-6	-	-	16
CASSPPGSDGELFF	TGTGCCAGCTCACCACCCGGGAGCGACGGGGAGCTGTTTTTT	TRBV18	TRBJ2-2	-	-	14
CASSPRGGGVSNQPQHF	TGTGCCAGCAGCCCCCGTGGAGGGGGCGTTAGCAATCAGCCCCAGCATTTT	TRBV7-2	TRBJ1-5	TRBD1	-	17
CASSVSGGSNEQFF	TGTGCCAGCAGCGTAAGCGGTGGATCCAATGAGCAGTTCTTC	TRBV9	TRBJ2-1	-	few	14
CASIRGGQVETQYF	TGTGCCAGCATTAGAGGAGGACAGGTGGAGACCCAGTACTTC	TRBV28	TRBJ2-5	TRBD1	few	14
CASSPQVQNTDTQYF	TGCGCCAGCAGCCCCCAGGTCCAGAACACAGATACGCAGTATTTT	TRBV4-3	TRBJ2-3	-	many	15
CSVETQGNTEAFF	TGCAGCGTTGAAACACAGGGTAACACTGAAGCTTTCTTT	TRBV29-1	TRBJ1-1	-	-	13
CASSPPRVVYGYTF	TGTGCCAGCTCACCCCCCAGGGTGGTCTATGGCTACACCTTC	TRBV18	TRBJ1-2	-	-	14
CASSEATYSLAGPSYNEQFF	TGTGCCAGCAGTGAAGCTACGTACTCCCTAGCGGGACCCTCCTACAATGAGCAGTTCTTC	TRBV2	TRBJ2-1	TRBD2	-	20
CASSLPSFSGANVLTF	TGCGCCAGCAGCTTACCGAGTTTCTCTGGGGCCAACGTCCTGACTTTC	TRBV5-1	TRBJ2-6	-	-	16
CSVVPGPLF	TGCAGCGTTGTACCCGGGCCCCTCTTC	TRBV29-1	TRBJ2-7	-	-	9
CASSLSGTGTSYEQYF	TGTGCCAGCAGTTTATCCGGGACAGGAACCTCCTACGAGCAGTACTTC	TRBV27	TRBJ2-7	TRBD1	few	16
CASSPSQIAGELFF	TGTGCCAGCAGCCCCTCTCAGATCGCCGGGGAGCTGTTTTTT	TRBV12-3/TRBV12-4	TRBJ2-2	-	many	14
CASSLTTGASSYNEQFF	TGTGCCAGCAGTTTAACAACGGGGGCAAGCTCCTACAATGAGCAGTTCTTC	TRBV28	TRBJ2-1	-	-	17
CASSVEDGNYGYTF	TGTGCCAGCAGCGTAGAAGACGGTAACTATGGCTACACCTTC	TRBV9	TRBJ1-2	-	-	14
CASSLSGTAHSGANVLTF	TGTGCCAGCAGCCTATCCGGGACAGCTCACTCTGGGGCCAACGTCCTGACTTTC	TRBV3-1	TRBJ2-6	TRBD1	few	18
CASRVTVREYRNEQFF	TGTGCCAGCAGGGTTACGGTCCGGGAATATAGGAATGAGCAGTTCTTC	TRBV6-6	TRBJ2-1	-	few	16
CASSFRDLNVLTF	TGTGCCAGCAGTTTTAGGGACCTTAACGTCCTGACTTTC	TRBV12-3/TRBV12-4	TRBJ2-6	-	few	13
CASSVGPPGETQYF	TGTGCCAGCAGCGTAGGTCCTCCCGGGGAGACCCAGTACTTC	TRBV9	TRBJ2-5	-	few	14
CATSLGGQTNTEAFF	TGTGCCACCAGTTTGGGGGGCCAGACGAACACTGAAGCTTTCTTT	TRBV24-1	TRBJ1-1	-	-	15
CASSLDTSYNEQFF	TGTGCCAGCAGTTTGGACACATCTTACAATGAGCAGTTCTTC	TRBV12-3/TRBV12-4	TRBJ2-1	-	few	14
CASSVRSGSFYEQYF	TGCGCCAGCAGCGTGCGCAGCGGGAGCTTCTACGAGCAGTACTTC	TRBV4-3	TRBJ2-7	TRBD2	-	15
CASSAGGLGTEAFF	TGTGCCAGCTCAGCCGGGGGCCTGGGCACTGAAGCTTTCTTT	TRBV18	TRBJ1-1	-	-	14
CASNPRGREETQYF	TGTGCCAGCAACCCTAGGGGCAGGGAAGAGACCCAGTACTTC	TRBV11-1	TRBJ2-5	-	few	14
CASSQDAGPFQYF	TGCGCCAGCAGCCAAGATGCGGGGCCCTTTCAGTACTTC	TRBV4-1	TRBJ2-4	-	many	13
CASSLAQYNSPLHF	TGTGCCAGCAGTTTGGCGCAGTACAATTCACCCCTCCACTTT	TRBV28	TRBJ1-6	-	few	14
CAISPGGRHPYEQYF	TGTGCCATCAGCCCGGGGGGCCGCCATCCCTACGAGCAGTACTTC	TRBV10-3	TRBJ2-7	-	few	15
CASSVLGTTNEQYF	TGTGCCAGCAGTGTCTTAGGGACGACCAACGAGCAGTACTTC	TRBV12-3/TRBV12-4	TRBJ2-7	-	few	14
CASSLRLAGNNEQFF	TGTGCCAGCAGCTTAAGGCTAGCGGGGAACAATGAGCAGTTCTTC	TRBV7-3	TRBJ2-1	TRBD2	-	15
CAWSVQGNTGELFF	TGTGCCTGGAGTGTACAGGGGAACACCGGGGAGCTGTTTTTT	TRBV30	TRBJ2-2	-	few	14
CAISGWDSPRQPQHF	TGTGCCATCAGTGGGTGGGATAGTCCTCGTCAGCCCCAGCATTTT	TRBV10-3	TRBJ1-5	-	-	15
CASSFWGSTDTQYF	TGTGCCAGCAGTTTTTGGGGTTCCACAGATACGCAGTATTTT	TRBV12-3/TRBV12-4	TRBJ2-3	-	-	14
CASSLRLAGGSGRYF	TGTGCCAGCAGTTTGAGATTAGCGGGAGGATCGGGAAGGTATTTT	TRBV27	TRBJ2-3	TRBD2	few	15
CSVAGQGNTEAFF	TGCAGCGTTGCGGGACAGGGGAACACTGAAGCTTTCTTT	TRBV29-1	TRBJ1-1	TRBD1	many	13
CASSLVPRGARGEKLFF	TGTGCCAGCAGCTTAGTCCCTCGAGGGGCGCGAGGGGAAAAACTGTTTTTT	TRBV7-2	TRBJ1-4	-	few	17
CASSFPSYNEQFF	TGTGCCAGCAGCTTCCCCTCCTACAATGAGCAGTTCTTC	TRBV11-2	TRBJ2-1	-	-	13
CVSSGGDSESYEQYF	TGTGTCAGCAGTGGGGGGGACAGCGAATCCTACGAGCAGTACTTC	TRBV28	TRBJ2-7	-	-	15
CASSEALVIGSETQYF	TGTGCCAGCAGTGAAGCGTTGGTCATAGGGTCCGAGACCCAGTACTTC	TRBV2	TRBJ2-5	-	-	16
CAWRGREGHNEQFF	TGTGCCTGGCGTGGGCGGGAGGGTCACAATGAGCAGTTCTTC	TRBV30	TRBJ2-1	TRBD2	few	14
CASSTRQGSFDYEQYF	TGTGCCAGCAGCACCCGACAGGGTAGTTTCGACTACGAGCAGTACTTC	TRBV7-9	TRBJ2-7	TRBD1	few	16
CASSSPAGQPYDTQYF	TGTGCCAGCAGCTCCCCAGCGGGACAGCCCTACGATACGCAGTATTTT	TRBV7-6	TRBJ2-3	-	many	16
CASSGVASSYNSPLHF	TGTGCCAGCAGCGGGGTAGCGAGCTCCTATAATTCACCCCTCCACTTT	TRBV2	TRBJ1-6	-	few	16
CASSLVGPSGSGANVLTF	TGTGCCAGCAGCTTGGTCGGGCCTAGCGGGTCAGGGGCCAACGTCCTGACTTTC	TRBV5-4	TRBJ2-6	TRBD2	few	18
CASGGGRVTDTQYF	TGTGCCAGCGGGGGGGGACGGGTCACAGATACGCAGTATTTT	TRBV2	TRBJ2-3	TRBD2	few	14
CASSLDRTIHYGYTF	TGCGCCAGCAGCTTAGACAGGACTATCCACTATGGCTACACCTTC	TRBV5-1	TRBJ1-2	-	few	15
CASSETGTGMNTEAFF	TGTGCCAGCAGTGAGACCGGGACAGGGATGAACACTGAAGCTTTCTTT	TRBV28	TRBJ1-1	TRBD1	-	16
CASSPRQGAHTGELFF	TGTGCCAGCTCACCACGGCAGGGGGCGCACACCGGGGAGCTGTTTTTT	TRBV18	TRBJ2-2	TRBD1	-	16
CASSEFPTPDTQYF	TGTGCCAGCAGCGAGTTCCCCACCCCAGATACGCAGTATTTT	TRBV2	TRBJ2-3	-	-	14
CGTGGVTEAFF	TGTGGGACAGGGGGCGTCACTGAAGCTTTCTTT	TRBV28	TRBJ1-1	TRBD1	few	11
CASSTSQGGEQYF	TGTGCCAGCAGTACAAGTCAGGGTGGCGAGCAGTACTTC	TRBV7-6	TRBJ2-7	-	few	13
CASRVGPMGGSEQFF	TGTGCCAGCAGGGTCGGACCGATGGGTGGCAGTGAGCAGTTCTTC	TRBV6-5	TRBJ2-1	-	few	15
CSVGGNGEKLFF	TGCAGCGTTGGAGGGAATGGTGAAAAACTGTTTTTT	TRBV29-1	TRBJ1-4	-	-	12